Following are 16 T cell receptor beta chains from one sample sequenced in a study of T cells in localized non-small cell lung cancer. Data came from immunoSEQ multiplex PCR; TCRdb stores just in-frame clones and leaves some out. The sample includes 52,000 or so clones, 86% of them seen just once. This specimen was peripheral blood, taken before any cancer treatment. The receptor source for this set is a male donor older than 55 with stage III squamous cell lung carcinoma.

Comments on this clone: The junction differs from germline at one of its ends, possibly a read error. The chain employs TRBV29-1 and TRBJ2-1; 8 positions agree with TRBD2. The CDR3 is 15 amino acids. Germline loops: CDR1 SQVTM, CDR2 ANQGSEA. Here the CDR3 reads CSVEEEASGYNEQLF. As DNA, the CDR3 is TGCAGCGTTGAAGAAGAGGCTAGCGGGTACAATGAGCAGCTCTTC.

The V and J genes are TRBV6-5 and TRBJ2-7; D may be TRBD2 (6 bases). The CDR3 covers 15 residues. Deletions cut 2 bases from V and 2 bases from J, with 13 bases between. Germline CDR1 reads MNHEY; CDR2 reads SVGAGI. CDR3 bases: TGTGCCAGCAGTTACCCTCGCGGGACCGCCTACGAGCAGTACTTC. It specifies CASSYPRGTAYEQYF.

The rearrangement uses TRBV7-3 and TRBJ1-3; D is undetermined. CDR3 length equals 16 residues. With 1 base removed from V and 1 base from J, the gap between germline ends came to 11 bases. The germline CDR1 and CDR2 sequences are SGHTA and FQGTGA. The CDR3 region is CASSLNSPGSGNTIYF. DNA of the CDR3: TGTGCCAGCAGCTTAAACTCTCCGGGGTCTGGAAACACCATATATTTT.

The genes are TRBV5-1 and TRBJ2-2, with 10 nucleotides matching TRBD2. The CDR3 has 16 amino acids. J was trimmed by 1 base and V by 2 bases; bases with no gene match: 2. Germline CDR1 SGHRS, CDR2 YFSETQ. CDR3 in DNA: TGCGCCAGCAGCTTACGGACTAGCGGGAACACCGGGGAGCTGTTTTTT. Its protein product is CASSLRTSGNTGELFF.

The chain joins TRBV19 to TRBJ1-5; D uncertain. This CDR3 spans 13 amino acids. The germline V gene has CDR1 LNHDA and CDR2 SQIVND (reference sequence). Trimming shortened V by 7 bases and J by 7 bases, and 14 bases separated the two germline ends. The DNA for the CDR3 is TGTGCCAGTAATCTAGGGTTTCGGCAGCCCCAGCATTTT. It yields the protein CASNLGFRQPQHF.

The chain uses TRBV6-4 and TRBJ1-4, with D possibly matching TRBD1 (5 bases). This CDR3 region has 17 residues. Germline CDR1 MRHNA, CDR2 SNTAGT. V shed 3 bases and J shed 10 bases, with 24 bases lying between them. The CDR3 DNA reads as TGTGCCAGCAGTGAATCGGTAGAGGGGAGAGGGGTGGGAAAACTGTTTTTT. Translation: CASSESVEGRGVGKLFF.

V usage is TRBV7-9 and J usage is TRBJ2-7; the match to TRBD2 covers 10 bases. The CDR3 has 16 amino acids. Per the germline V gene, CDR1 is SEHNR and CDR2 is FQNEAQ (reference sequence). J lost 9 bases, V lost 5 bases, and 16 bases had no gene match. The DNA of the CDR3 is TGTGCCAGCAGCCAGAGGTCCTCTAGCGGGAGAGCCGGGCAGTACTTC. Amino acid sequence: CASSQRSSSGRAGQYF.

The chain has TRBV7-2 and TRBJ1-2, with D maybe TRBD1 (6 bases). The CDR3 has 16 residues. Trimming left V 2 bases short and J 6 bases short, with 19 bases between. The germline CDR1 and CDR2 sequences are SGHTA and FQGNSA. CDR3 protein: CASSLFSRDKINGYTF. The CDR3 DNA is TGTGCCAGCAGCTTATTCTCCCGGGACAAGATTAATGGCTACACCTTC. The full variable domain, its missing parts supplied by reference TRBV7-2 and TRBJ1-2, is GAGVSQSPSNKVTEKGKDVELRCDPISGHTALYWYRQSLGQGLEFLIYFQGNSAPDKSGLPSDRFSAERTGGSVSTLTIQRTQQEDSAVYLCASSLFSRDKINGYTFGSGTRLTVV.

The chain combines TRBV6-4 with TRBJ1-1; D not certain. The CDR3 covers 13 residues. Germline V gene lookup returns CDR1 MRHNA and CDR2 SNTAGT. V lost 4 bases and J 1 base, leaving 7 bases between the germline ends. In DNA, the CDR3 is TGTGCCAGCAGTGTAGAAGCGAACACTGAAGCTTTCTTT. Protein product: CASSVEANTEAFF.

This rearrangement joins TRBV6-5 to TRBJ2-5; maybe TRBD2 (6 bases). V was shortened by 4 bases and J by 2 bases, with 17 bases between the two germline ends. Germline CDR1 MNHEY, CDR2 SVGAGI. The CDR3 covers 16 residues. CDR3 DNA sequence: TGTGCCAGCAGTTCCCTGCAAGCCGGGACTCAAGAGACCCAGTACTTC. This encodes CASSSLQAGTQETQYF.

J is TRBJ1-2 and V is TRBV19; D is possibly TRBD1 (6 bases). The CDR3 runs 13 residues. CDR1 and CDR2 (germline): LNHDA, SQIVND (reference sequence). The V end was cut by 3 bases, the J end by 6 bases, with 11 bases between. As DNA, the CDR3 is TGTGCCAGTAGTATGAGGACAGAGAATGGCTACACCTTC. It yields the protein CASSMRTENGYTF. Using reference TRBV19 and TRBJ1-2 for the parts outside the CDR3, the full variable domain is DGGITQSPKYLFRKEGQNVTLSCEQNLNHDAMYWYRQDPGQGLRLIYYSQIVNDFQKGDIAEGYSVSREKKESFPLTVTSAQKNPTAFYLCASSMRTENGYTFGSGTRLTVV.

Note on this clone: The identical CDR3 is also encoded by other nucleotide sequences in the sample. This chain connects TRBV9 to TRBJ2-2; no reliable D call. V gave up 0 bases and J gave up 5 bases, with 5 bases separating them. This CDR3 is 13 amino acids long. The germline CDR1 and CDR2 sequences are SGDLS and YYNGEE. Here the CDR3 reads CASSVGGTGELFF. The CDR3 nucleotides read TGTGCCAGCAGCGTAGGGGGAACCGGGGAGCTGTTTTTT. Full variable domain (missing parts from reference TRBV9 and TRBJ2-2): DSGVTQTPKHLITATGQRVTLRCSPRSGDLSVYWYQQSLDQGLQFLIQYYNGEERAKGNILERFSAQQFPDLHSELNLSSLELGDSALYFCASSVGGTGELFFGEGSRLTVL.

The chain links TRBV15 to TRBJ2-5; weak D call: TRBD2 (6 bases). V was clipped by 1 base and J by 2 bases, with 14 bases between them. Per germline, CDR1 LNHNV and CDR2 YYDKDF (reference sequence). The CDR3 is 16 amino acids. CDR3 sequence: CATSRAFMGGQETQYF. CDR3 nucleotides: TGTGCCACCAGCAGAGCTTTTATGGGGGGTCAAGAGACCCAGTACTTC.

The chain combines TRBV19 with TRBJ1-3; D is unresolved. With 5 bases removed from V and 0 bases from J, the gap between germline ends came to 14 bases. In germline, CDR1 is LNHDA, CDR2 SQIVND (reference sequence). There are 16 residues in the CDR3. Here the CDR3 reads CASSLAPAPSGNTIYF. The CDR3 region has the DNA TGTGCCAGTAGTCTCGCCCCAGCGCCCTCTGGAAACACCATATATTTT. Drawing the rest from reference TRBV19 and TRBJ1-3, the complete variable domain is DGGITQSPKYLFRKEGQNVTLSCEQNLNHDAMYWYRQDPGQGLRLIYYSQIVNDFQKGDIAEGYSVSREKKESFPLTVTSAQKNPTAFYLCASSLAPAPSGNTIYFGEGSWLTVV.

V is TRBV10-3 and J is TRBJ1-1; D is unresolved. The CDR3 is 15 residues long. Deletions cut 0 bases from V and 0 bases from J, with 8 bases between. In germline, CDR1 is ENHRY, CDR2 SYGVKD. The CDR3 DNA follows: TGTGCCATCAGTGAGTCCGTAGGGATGAACACTGAAGCTTTCTTT. This translates into CAISESVGMNTEAFF.

The chain uses TRBV14 and TRBJ2-7; tentative D call: TRBD2 (5 bases). The CDR3 consists of 15 residues. V lost 0 bases and J lost 1, with 10 bases in between. Germline V gives CDR1 SGHDN, CDR2 FVKESK. CDR3 amino acids: CASSQDRPGSYEQYF. The CDR3 DNA sequence: TGTGCCAGCAGCCAAGATCGCCCGGGATCCTACGAGCAGTACTTC.